This is a list of T cell receptor beta chains from one sample in a study of blood T cell repertoires in COVID-19. Profiling relied on immunoSEQ multiplex PCR, and the TCRdb table lists in-frame clones only, not all of them. The data contain 180,000 or so clones, around 89% of them singletons. The material sequenced was peripheral blood. The receptors were sampled from a woman between 25 and 40 years old with acute or convalescent COVID-19. The CDR3 runs from the conserved cysteine through the conserved F or W. Fields, in order: V gene, D gene, J gene, clone size, CDR3 DNA, CDR3 protein. A D gene is named only where the DNA matches it firmly. Clone size is stated in some rows and not others, as once, few, many or a class when expanded.

V: TRBV28
D: NA
J: TRBJ1-1
size: few
DNA: TGTGCCAGCACCGGGCGGGGTCCAAACACTGAAGCTTTCTTT
CDR3: CASTGRGPNTEAFF

V: TRBV6-6
D: TRBD1
J: TRBJ1-2
size: NA
DNA: TGTGCCAGCAGGGGACAGGGAGACACCTTC
CDR3: CASRGQGDTF

V: TRBV7-9
D: NA
J: TRBJ1-1
size: NA
DNA: TGTGCCAGCAGTCCCGATATCTGGGGGGCTGAAGCTTTCTTT
CDR3: CASSPDIWGAEAFF

V: TRBV25-1
D: NA
J: TRBJ1-2
size: NA
DNA: TGTGCCAGCAGTGAATGGTCTATCTACACCTTC
CDR3: CASSEWSIYTF

V: TRBV5-5
D: NA
J: TRBJ1-5
size: once
DNA: TGTGCCAGCAGCTACAGTACTGGTGGGCCCCAGCATTTT
CDR3: CASSYSTGGPQHF

V: TRBV2
D: NA
J: TRBJ2-5
size: NA
DNA: TGTGCCAGCAGTCGAGAGACGGGGCAAGAGACCCAGTACTTC
CDR3: CASSRETGQETQYF

V: TRBV6-1
D: TRBD2
J: TRBJ2-1
size: once
DNA: TGTGCCAGCAGTGAAGCAACTAGCGGAAACTACAATGAGCAGTTCTTC
CDR3: CASSEATSGNYNEQFF

V: TRBV18
D: TRBD2
J: TRBJ2-3
size: NA
DNA: TGTGCCAGCTCACCAACTAGCGGAGCAACAGATACGCAGTATTTT
CDR3: CASSPTSGATDTQYF

V: TRBV9
D: TRBD2
J: TRBJ2-3
size: NA
DNA: TGTGCCAGCAGCATTAGCGGGCACACAGATACGCAGTATTTT
CDR3: CASSISGHTDTQYF

V: TRBV10-3
D: TRBD1
J: TRBJ1-1
size: NA
DNA: TGTGCCATCAGTGAGCCACCGGGACAGGGGGCCTCCTCTGAAGCTTTCTTT
CDR3: CAISEPPGQGASSEAFF

V: TRBV18
D: NA
J: TRBJ2-1
size: NA
DNA: TGTGCCAGCTCAAGGGGGTTTTCCAATGAGCAGTTCTTC
CDR3: CASSRGFSNEQFF

V: TRBV5-4
D: TRBD1
J: TRBJ2-1
size: NA
DNA: TGTGCCAGCAGCTCCTCACAACCGGGACAGGGCAGTGAGCAGTTCTTC
CDR3: CASSSSQPGQGSEQFF

V: TRBV28
D: TRBD2
J: TRBJ2-7
size: NA
DNA: TGTGCCAGCAGTTTGGCGGGAGCCTACGAGCAGTACTTC
CDR3: CASSLAGAYEQYF

V: TRBV7-9
D: NA
J: TRBJ2-3
size: NA
DNA: TGTGCCAGCAGCTTCGACAGTGTCACAGATACGCAGTATTTT
CDR3: CASSFDSVTDTQYF

V: TRBV18
D: NA
J: TRBJ1-3
size: NA
DNA: TGTGCCAGCTCAAATACGGGTTTGAACACCATATATTTT
CDR3: CASSNTGLNTIYF

V: TRBV5-1
D: TRBD1
J: TRBJ2-1
size: NA
DNA: TGCGCCAGCAGTTTTGGGACAGCCTACAATGAGCAGTTCTTC
CDR3: CASSFGTAYNEQFF

V: TRBV7-8
D: NA
J: TRBJ2-7
size: NA
DNA: TGTGCCAGCAGCTTTAGGGTTGCGGGCCCCTACGAGCAGTACTTC
CDR3: CASSFRVAGPYEQYF

V: TRBV7-7
D: NA
J: TRBJ2-3
size: NA
DNA: TGTGCTAGCAGCTTAGCGCCAGGGGATACGCAGTATTTT
CDR3: CASSLAPGDTQYF

V: TRBV11-2
D: NA
J: TRBJ1-6
size: NA
DNA: TGTGCCAGCAGCTTAGCCGAGGGATCACCCCTCCACTTT
CDR3: CASSLAEGSPLHF

V: TRBV11-1
D: NA
J: TRBJ1-1
size: NA
DNA: TGTGCCAGCAGCTTGGCACTGAACACTGAAGCTTTCTTT
CDR3: CASSLALNTEAFF

V: TRBV11-2
D: TRBD2
J: TRBJ2-1
size: NA
DNA: TGTGCCAGCAGCTTATCTCGGGCTAGCGGGAGTTTGAAGTTCTTC
CDR3: CASSLSRASGSLKFF

V: TRBV19
D: NA
J: TRBJ1-6
size: NA
DNA: TGTGCCAGTAGCCCGGGACAAGGATCACCCCTCCACTTT
CDR3: CASSPGQGSPLHF

V: TRBV2
D: NA
J: TRBJ2-6
size: NA
DNA: TGTGCCAGCAGTCCCACTCGCTCTGGGGCCAACGTCCTGACTTTC
CDR3: CASSPTRSGANVLTF

V: TRBV2
D: NA
J: TRBJ1-4
size: NA
DNA: TGTGCCAGCTCAGGGGAGGAAAAACTGTTTTTT
CDR3: CASSGEEKLFF

V: TRBV15
D: NA
J: TRBJ2-5
size: NA
DNA: TGTGCCACCAGCAGCGAAACAGGGTCGACCCAGTACTTC
CDR3: CATSSETGSTQYF

V: TRBV12-3/TRBV12-4
D: NA
J: TRBJ2-1
size: NA
DNA: TGTGCCAGCAGTTTAAGTAGTGAGCAGTTCTTC
CDR3: CASSLSSEQFF

V: TRBV11-2
D: NA
J: TRBJ2-3
size: once
DNA: TGTGCCAGCAGCTTAGGAGGCAATAGACGCACAGATACGCAGTATTTT
CDR3: CASSLGGNRRTDTQYF

V: TRBV5-1
D: NA
J: TRBJ2-1
size: NA
DNA: TGCGCCAGCAGCTTGTATGGGCAATCCTACAATGAGCAGTTCTTC
CDR3: CASSLYGQSYNEQFF

V: TRBV29-1
D: NA
J: TRBJ2-5
size: NA
DNA: TGCAGCGCCGGGGGGACCCAGTACTTC
CDR3: CSAGGTQYF

V: TRBV12-3/TRBV12-4
D: NA
J: TRBJ1-1
size: NA
DNA: TGTGCCAGCAGTTTTTCGGGAGCCACTGAAGCTTTCTTT
CDR3: CASSFSGATEAFF

V: TRBV7-9
D: TRBD1
J: TRBJ1-2
size: once
DNA: TGTGCCAGCAGCCCCCGGGACAGTTATAACTATGGCTACACCTTC
CDR3: CASSPRDSYNYGYTF

V: TRBV6-1
D: TRBD1
J: TRBJ2-7
size: NA
DNA: TGTGCCAGCAGTGAAGGGGGGACAGGACAAGCTCACGAGCAGTACTTC
CDR3: CASSEGGTGQAHEQYF

V: TRBV9
D: NA
J: TRBJ1-5
size: once
DNA: TGTGCCAGCAGCGCCAGGGTTGGAGGCAATCAGCCCCAGCATTTT
CDR3: CASSARVGGNQPQHF

V: TRBV11-2
D: NA
J: TRBJ1-5
size: NA
DNA: TGTGCCAGCAGCTTAGATGGCGGGGGAGGTCAGCCCCAGCATTTT
CDR3: CASSLDGGGGQPQHF

V: TRBV6-6
D: NA
J: TRBJ1-1
size: NA
DNA: TGTGCCAGCAGTCACCGGGGGATAAACACTGAAGCTTTCTTT
CDR3: CASSHRGINTEAFF